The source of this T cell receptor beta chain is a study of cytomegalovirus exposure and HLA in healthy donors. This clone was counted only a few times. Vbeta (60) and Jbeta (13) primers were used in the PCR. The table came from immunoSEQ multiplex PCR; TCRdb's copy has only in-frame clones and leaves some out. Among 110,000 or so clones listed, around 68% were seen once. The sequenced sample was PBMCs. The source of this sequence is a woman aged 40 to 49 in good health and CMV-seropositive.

The CDR3 DNA sequence: TGTGCCAGCAGCTTAGGTCCTAGCGGGGATCCGAACACCGGGGAGCTGTTTTTT. Translation: CASSLGPSGDPNTGELFF. The rearrangement links TRBV7-9 to TRBJ2-2; 9 bases match TRBD2. The germline V gene encodes CDR1 SEHNR and CDR2 FQNEAQ (reference sequence). CDR3 length equals 18 residues. The ends lost 1 base at V and 0 bases at J; junction bases unmatched: 6.